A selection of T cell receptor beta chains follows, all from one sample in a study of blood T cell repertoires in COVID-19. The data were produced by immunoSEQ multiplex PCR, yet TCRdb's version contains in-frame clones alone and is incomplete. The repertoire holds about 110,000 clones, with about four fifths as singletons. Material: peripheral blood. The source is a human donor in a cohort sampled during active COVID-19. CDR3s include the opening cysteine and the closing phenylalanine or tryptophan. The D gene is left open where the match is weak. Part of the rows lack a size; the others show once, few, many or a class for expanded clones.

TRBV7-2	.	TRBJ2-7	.	TGTGCCAGCAGCTTAGGCCGACAAACGGCCGTTATCTACGAGCAGTACTTC	CASSLGRQTAVIYEQYF
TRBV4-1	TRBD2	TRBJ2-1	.	TGCGCCAGCAGCCAACCCGTGGGCGGGAGGACCGGTAATGAGCAGTTCTTC	CASSQPVGGRTGNEQFF
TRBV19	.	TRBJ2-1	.	TGTGCCAGTAGCCAAGCACTCAATGAGCAGTTCTTC	CASSQALNEQFF
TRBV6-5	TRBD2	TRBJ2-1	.	TGTGCCAGCAGTTACCGTCCCCCAGCGGGAGTATATGAGCAGTTCTTC	CASSYRPPAGVYEQFF
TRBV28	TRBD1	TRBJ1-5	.	TGTGCCAGCATCACGGCCGGGACAGGGAATCAGCCCCAGCATTTT	CASITAGTGNQPQHF
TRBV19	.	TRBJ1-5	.	TGTGCCAGTAGTATGCGGGAACTCGATCAGCCCCAGCATTTT	CASSMRELDQPQHF
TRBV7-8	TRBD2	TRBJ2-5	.	TGTGCCAGCAGCTCCCCGGGACTAGCCGGGGAGACCCAGTACTTC	CASSSPGLAGETQYF
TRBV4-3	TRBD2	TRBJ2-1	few	TGCGCCAGCAGCCCTATGGGTAGCGGGCCCTACAATGAGCAGTTCTTC	CASSPMGSGPYNEQFF
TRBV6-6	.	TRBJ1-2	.	TGTGCCAGCAGTTTAGGCTTCGGGGAGTTGGATGGCTACACCTTC	CASSLGFGELDGYTF
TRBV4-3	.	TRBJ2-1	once	TGCGCCAGCAGCCAAGGAGGGACAGAGCAGTTCTTC	CASSQGGTEQFF
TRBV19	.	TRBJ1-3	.	TGTGCCAGTGGGAGATCAGCGACTGCCTCTGGAAACACCATATATTTT	CASGRSATASGNTIYF
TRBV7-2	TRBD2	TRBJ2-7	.	TGTGCCAGCAGCGCCGGGAGGGACAAGCCCTACGAGCAGTACTTC	CASSAGRDKPYEQYF
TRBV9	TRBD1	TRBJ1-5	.	TGTGCCAGCAGCGGGTGGGACAGCTATCAGCCCCAGCATTTT	CASSGWDSYQPQHF
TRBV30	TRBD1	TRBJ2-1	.	TGTGCCTGGAGAGGGACAGGGAGTAATGAGCAGTTCTTC	CAWRGTGSNEQFF
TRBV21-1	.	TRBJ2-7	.	TGTGCCAGCAGCAAAGTACGACAGGGGCAAGGCGAGCAGTACTTC	CASSKVRQGQGEQYF
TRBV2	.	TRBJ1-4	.	TGTGCCAGCAGTGAAGCGGGACTTACTGAAAAACTGTTTTTT	CASSEAGLTEKLFF
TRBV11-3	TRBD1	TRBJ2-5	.	TGTGCCAGCAGCGGAAGGACAGGGGGCGAAGAGACCCAGTACTTC	CASSGRTGGEETQYF
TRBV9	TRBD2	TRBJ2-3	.	TGTGCCAGCAGCGTAGCGGGAGGGACCACAGATACGCAGTATTTT	CASSVAGGTTDTQYF
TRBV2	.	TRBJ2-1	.	TGTGCCAGCAGCGCGGGACTTCCCTACAATGAGCAGTTCTTC	CASSAGLPYNEQFF
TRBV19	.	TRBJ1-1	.	TGTGCCAGTAGTATAGCCCGACAGATATCCACTGAAGCTTTCTTT	CASSIARQISTEAFF
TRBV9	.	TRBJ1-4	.	TGTGCCAGCAGCACGCGGGACGGAAGAACTAATGAAAAACTGTTTTTT	CASSTRDGRTNEKLFF
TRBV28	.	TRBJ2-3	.	TGTGCCAGCAGACCTACGGGGTTCACAGATACGCAGTATTTT	CASRPTGFTDTQYF
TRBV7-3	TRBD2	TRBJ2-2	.	TGTGCCAGCAGCTTAAGTCTAGCGGGAGGGACGAACACCGGGGAGCTGTTTTTT	CASSLSLAGGTNTGELFF
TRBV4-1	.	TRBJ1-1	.	TGCGCCAGCAGCCAAGATAGGGCGAGGCGGGGGACTGAAGCTTTCTTT	CASSQDRARRGTEAFF
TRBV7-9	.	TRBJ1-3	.	TGTGCCAGCAGCTTTGAGACATCACCTGGAAACACCATATATTTT	CASSFETSPGNTIYF
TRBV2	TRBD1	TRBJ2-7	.	TGTGCCAGCAGTGGCCCCGACAGGGGACAAAGACGGGACTTC	CASSGPDRGQRRDF
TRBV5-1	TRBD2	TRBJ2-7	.	TGCGCCAGCAGCTTGACCGGGACTAGCTACGAGCAGTACTTC	CASSLTGTSYEQYF
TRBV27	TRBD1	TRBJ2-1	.	TGTGCCAGCAGTACTCGGACAGGGAGGTTCTCCTACAATGAGCAGTTCTTC	CASSTRTGRFSYNEQFF
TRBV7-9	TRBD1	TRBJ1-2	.	TGTGCCAGCAGCCCTGGGACAGGGGGCGGCTATGGCTACACCTTC	CASSPGTGGGYGYTF
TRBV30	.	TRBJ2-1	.	TGTGCCTGGACCAGGGCAGGGCCTAATGAGCAGTTCTTC	CAWTRAGPNEQFF
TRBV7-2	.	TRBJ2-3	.	TGTGCCAGCAGCCGACTAACAGATACGCAGTATTTT	CASSRLTDTQYF
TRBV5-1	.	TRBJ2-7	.	TGCGCCAGCAGCTTGGGCGGGCAAACCTCCTACGAGCAGTACTTC	CASSLGGQTSYEQYF
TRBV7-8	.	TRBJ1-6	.	TGTGCCAGCAGCTTGGACACAAGCAATTCACCCCTCCACTTT	CASSLDTSNSPLHF
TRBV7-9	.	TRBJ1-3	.	TGTGCCAGCCGTGAACAGGGCTCCGGAAACACCATATATTTT	CASREQGSGNTIYF
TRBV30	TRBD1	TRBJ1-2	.	TGTGCCTGGAGGGAAACAGGGGGCGATGGCTACACCTTC	CAWRETGGDGYTF
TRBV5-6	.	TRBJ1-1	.	TGTGCCAGCAGCCTCGGGAGGACTGAAGCTTTCTTT	CASSLGRTEAFF
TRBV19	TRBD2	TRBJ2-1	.	TGTGCCAGTAGTGCGACTAGCGGGAGCTCCTACAATGAGCAGTTCTTC	CASSATSGSSYNEQFF
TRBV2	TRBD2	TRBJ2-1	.	TGTGCCAGCAGTGAAGGCGGGAGTCGGTACAATGAGCAGTTCTTC	CASSEGGSRYNEQFF
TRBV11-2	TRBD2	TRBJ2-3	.	TGTGCCAGCGAACCGGGACTAGCTACCACAGATACGCAGTATTTT	CASEPGLATTDTQYF
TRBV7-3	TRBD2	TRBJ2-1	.	TGTGCCAGCAGCTTTATGACTAGCGGGAGCTCCTACAATGAGCAGTTCTTC	CASSFMTSGSSYNEQFF
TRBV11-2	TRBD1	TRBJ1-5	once	TGTGCCAGCAGCTCCGGGACAGGGATAGATCAGCCCCAGCATTTT	CASSSGTGIDQPQHF
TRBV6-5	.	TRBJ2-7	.	TGTGCCAGCAGTTACTCCTCAGGGGCCTTGATTCGGGAGCAGTACTTC	CASSYSSGALIREQYF
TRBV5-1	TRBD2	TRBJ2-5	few	TGCGCCAGCAGCTTGAGTTCACTAGCGGGGGAAGAGACCCAGTACTTC	CASSLSSLAGEETQYF
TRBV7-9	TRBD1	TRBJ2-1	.	TGTGCCAGCAGCTTATCCCTGGGGGACAGGGGCTACAATGAGCAGTTCTTC	CASSLSLGDRGYNEQFF
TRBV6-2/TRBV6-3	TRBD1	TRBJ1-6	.	TGTGCCAGCAGTTCCATCGGACAGGGGCCATCACCCCTCCACTTT	CASSSIGQGPSPLHF
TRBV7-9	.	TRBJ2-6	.	TGTGCCAGCAGCTTAGGCAGGGGACGCTCTGGGGCCAACGTCCTGACTTTC	CASSLGRGRSGANVLTF
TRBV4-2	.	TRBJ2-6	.	TGTGCCAGCAGCCAAGATTATTCCGGGACTGGGGCCAACGTCCTGACTTTC	CASSQDYSGTGANVLTF
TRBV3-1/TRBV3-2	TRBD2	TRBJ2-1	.	TGTGCCAGCAGCCAAGGGGACTACAAAACCCGTGAGTTCTTC	CASSQGDYKTREFF
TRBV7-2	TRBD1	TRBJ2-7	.	TGTGCCAGCAGCTTAGCGGACAGGGGAACCTACGAGCAGTACTTC	CASSLADRGTYEQYF
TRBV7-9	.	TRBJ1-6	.	TGTGCCAGCAGGCCGGGTTCGGGTAATTCACCCCTCCACTTT	CASRPGSGNSPLHF
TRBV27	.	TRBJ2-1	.	TGTGCCAGCACCCCAGGGGCGACGGATGAGCAGTTCTTC	CASTPGATDEQFF
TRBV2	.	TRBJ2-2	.	TGTGCCAGCAGTGAGAGCCTATCGAGCACCGGGGAGCTGTTTTTT	CASSESLSSTGELFF
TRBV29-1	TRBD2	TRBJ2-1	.	TGCAGCGCGCGGCCGATAGCGGGAGGGCCCACCTACAATGAGCAGTTCTTC	CSARPIAGGPTYNEQFF
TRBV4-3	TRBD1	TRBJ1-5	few	TGCGCCAGCAGCCAAGACCCAAGGACAGGAGATTATCAGCCCCAGCATTTT	CASSQDPRTGDYQPQHF
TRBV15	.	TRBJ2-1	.	TGTGCCACCAGCGCAGGGGACGCCATTACCTACAATGAGCAGTTCTTC	CATSAGDAITYNEQFF
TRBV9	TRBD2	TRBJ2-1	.	TGTGCCAGCAGCGTAGCGGGAGGGCTGAATGAGCAGTTCTTC	CASSVAGGLNEQFF
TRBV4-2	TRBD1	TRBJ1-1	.	TGTGCCAGCAGCCAAGATCGACAGGGGGCCAGGACTGAAGCTTTCTTT	CASSQDRQGARTEAFF
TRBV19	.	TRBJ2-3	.	TGTGCCAGTAGTCCAACTACAGATACGCAGTATTTT	CASSPTTDTQYF